Sequencing of this TCR beta chain was carried out in a study of T-cell memory formation after mild COVID-19. Study-level findings and limits: Among CD4+ contracting clones, most were CM and EM, and CD8+ ones EMRA.

This clonotype was detected a few times. The antigen is not known. TCRalpha and TCRbeta libraries used 5'RACE with constant-segment primers and UMIs. Via MiXCR, TCRdb re-called the 5' RACE reads, giving one row per CDR3 protein. The sample lists about 450,000 distinct CDR3 sequences; more than 20% were seen once. Germline V gene sequence: CDR1 SGHRS, CDR2 YFSETQ. The length of the CDR3 is 15 residues. V lost 0 bases, J lost 9 bases, and 19 bases lay in between. Sequencing used PBMCs or a T cell subset sorted from them (not recorded which). This chain links TRBV5-1 with TRBJ2-7; possible D gene TRBD1, 6 bases. The clonotype was recovered from an adult woman who had mild COVID-19 (a few samples of this study predate the infection). Cell type and time point are not known. CDR3 amino acids: CASSLGATGKPWQYF. The DNA of the CDR3 is TGCGCCAGCAGCTTGGGGGCAACAGGGAAACCTTGGCAGTACTTC.